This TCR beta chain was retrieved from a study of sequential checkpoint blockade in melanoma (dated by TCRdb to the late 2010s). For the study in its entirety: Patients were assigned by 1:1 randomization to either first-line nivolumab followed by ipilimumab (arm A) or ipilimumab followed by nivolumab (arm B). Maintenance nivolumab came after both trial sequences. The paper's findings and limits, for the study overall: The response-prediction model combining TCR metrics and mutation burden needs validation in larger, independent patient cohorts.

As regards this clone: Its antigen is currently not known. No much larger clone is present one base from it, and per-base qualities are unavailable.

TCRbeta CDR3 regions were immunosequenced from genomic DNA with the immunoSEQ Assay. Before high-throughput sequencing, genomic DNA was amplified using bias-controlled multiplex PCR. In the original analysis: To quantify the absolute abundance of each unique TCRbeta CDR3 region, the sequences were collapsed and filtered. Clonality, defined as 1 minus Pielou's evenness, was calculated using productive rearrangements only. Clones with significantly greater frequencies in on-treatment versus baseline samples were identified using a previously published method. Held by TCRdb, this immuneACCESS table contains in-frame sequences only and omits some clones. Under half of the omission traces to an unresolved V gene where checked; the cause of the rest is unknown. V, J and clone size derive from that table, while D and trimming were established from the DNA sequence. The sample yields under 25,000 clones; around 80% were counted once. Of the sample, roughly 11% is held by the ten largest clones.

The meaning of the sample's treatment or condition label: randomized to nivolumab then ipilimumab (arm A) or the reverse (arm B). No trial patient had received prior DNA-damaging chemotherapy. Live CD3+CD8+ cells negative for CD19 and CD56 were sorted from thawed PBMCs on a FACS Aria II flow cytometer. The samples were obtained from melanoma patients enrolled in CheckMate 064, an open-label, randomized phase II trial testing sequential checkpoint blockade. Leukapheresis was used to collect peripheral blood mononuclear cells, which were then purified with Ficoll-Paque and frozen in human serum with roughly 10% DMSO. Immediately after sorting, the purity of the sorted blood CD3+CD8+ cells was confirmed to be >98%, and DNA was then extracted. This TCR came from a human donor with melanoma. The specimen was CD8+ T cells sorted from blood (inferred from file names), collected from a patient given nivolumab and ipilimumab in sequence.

CDR3 reads: CASTLDRTGELFF. In nucleotide form, the sequence is TGTGCCAGCACCCTGGACAGAACCGGGGAGCTGTTTTTT. The V gene is TRBV6-5 and the J gene is TRBJ2-2, with TRBD1 as a weak D call on 6 bases. The junction carries 11 bases between V and J, which are trimmed by 7 bases and 5 bases respectively. From the cysteine through the phenylalanine, the CDR3 covers 13 amino acids. The entry retains the CDR3 DNA only, 39 bases that are in frame from base 1. Reading the germline V gene gives CDR1 MNHEY and CDR2 SVGAGI.